These 25 T cell receptor beta chains were sequenced from one sample in a study of blood T cell repertoires in COVID-19. The table came from immunoSEQ multiplex PCR; TCRdb's copy has only in-frame clones and leaves some out. Among under 400,000 clones listed, roughly 90% were seen once. The specimen was PBMCs or T cells enriched from blood (not recorded which). The source of these receptors is a woman between 25 and 40 years old who had been exposed to COVID-19.

This rearrangement joins TRBV30 to TRBJ1-4; 7 positions match TRBD1. The CDR3 consists of 11 residues. CDR1 is GTSNPN, CDR2 SVGIG, per germline (reference sequence). This CDR3 is CGQGWDEKLFF. CDR3 DNA: TGTGGACAGGGCTGGGATGAAAAACTGTTTTTT.

The V gene is TRBV27, the J gene TRBJ2-7, with TRBD2 matching 9 bases. CDR3 length: 15 residues. Germline V gene data show CDR1 as MNHEY and CDR2 as SMNVEV (reference sequence). The V segment lost 3 bases and the J segment 5 bases; nucleotides outside the gene matches: 8. CDR3 DNA: TGTGCCAGCAGTTTGCCGGGACTAGCTACCCACGAGCAGTACTTC. Protein product: CASSLPGLATHEQYF.

V usage is TRBV28 and J usage is TRBJ1-4; D not certain. Germline V lookup: CDR1 MDHEN, CDR2 SYDVKM. CDR3 length: 14 amino acids. V was pared by 7 bases and J by 7 bases, with 16 bases between. CDR3 protein: CASTRRGLGEKLFF. CDR3 in DNA: TGTGCCAGCACTCGGCGAGGGTTGGGTGAAAAACTGTTTTTT.

This chain joins TRBV6-5 and TRBJ2-7; 7 bases fit TRBD2. Germline V gene sequence: CDR1 MNHEY, CDR2 SVGAGI. The CDR3 runs to 15 residues. V lost 0 bases and J lost 1; bases outside the gene matches: 3. The CDR3 DNA reads as TGTGCCAGCAGTTACTCTGGGGGGGAGTCCTACGAGCAGTACTTC. This codes for CASSYSGGESYEQYF.

In this sample, this clone turned up once. The genes are TRBV28 and TRBJ2-1; TRBD2 agrees at 8 bases. With 4 bases clipped from V and 5 bases from J, the junction kept 28 bases outside the gene matches. The germline V gene encodes CDR1 MDHEN and CDR2 SYDVKM. This CDR3 is 22 amino acids long. This CDR3 is CASSSPYDVGLVAGYLNNEQFF. The DNA for the CDR3 is TGTGCCAGCAGTTCCCCCTATGATGTTGGTCTGGTAGCGGGATACTTGAACAATGAGCAGTTCTTC.

The V and J genes are TRBV3-1 (or the pseudogene TRBV3-2) and TRBJ1-5; D call uncertain. CDR3 size: 13 residues. The germline CDR1 and CDR2 sequences are LGHDT and YNNKEL (reference sequence). Trimming took off 0 bases at V and 4 bases at J, with 4 bases between the two ends. The CDR3 DNA reads TGTGCCAGCAGCCAAGATCTTAATCAGCCCCAGCATTTT. Its protein product is CASSQDLNQPQHF.

This clone was counted a single time. The J gene is TRBJ1-2, the V gene TRBV7-3; TRBD1 agrees at 8 bases. V shed 2 bases, J shed 8 bases, and the junction held 13 bases outside the gene matches. The CDR3 runs to 16 residues. The V gene's germline CDR1 is SGHTA and CDR2 FQGTGA. CDR3 region: CASSLGGQVVEVGYTF. CDR3 DNA: TGTGCCAGCAGCTTAGGGGGACAGGTCGTAGAAGTCGGCTACACCTTC.

The V gene is TRBV3-1 (or the pseudogene TRBV3-2), the J gene TRBJ1-3; weak D call: TRBD1 (5 bases). The CDR3 contains 15 residues. Germline V gene sequence: CDR1 LGHDT, CDR2 YNNKEL (reference sequence). Trimming cost V 0 bases and J 1 base, with 7 bases left between them. The CDR3 coding sequence is TGTGCCAGCAGCCAAGATTCAGGGTCTGGAAACACCATATATTTT. Translating it yields CASSQDSGSGNTIYF.

V is TRBV18 and J is TRBJ1-3; 9 bases agree with TRBD1. CDR3 length: 14 amino acids. Germline V gene data show CDR1 as KGHSH and CDR2 as LQKENI. Trimming removed 3 bases from V and 5 bases from J; junction bases left unmatched: 2. The CDR3 DNA reads TGTGCCAGCTCACCGGGACAGGGTAGAAACACCATATATTTT. Protein product: CASSPGQGRNTIYF.

The V and J genes are TRBV29-1 and TRBJ2-1; TRBD2 agrees at 11 bases. CDR3 size: 15 residues. J was trimmed by 7 bases and V by 5 bases; bases with no gene match: 10. Germline assignment: CDR1 SQVTM and CDR2 ANQGSEA. This chain's CDR3 is CSVHRLAGSRNEQFF. In DNA form, the CDR3 reads TGCAGCGTTCACCGACTAGCGGGATCCCGGAATGAGCAGTTCTTC.

This sequence joins TRBV6-5 and TRBJ2-7; 9 nucleotides agree with TRBD1. The J segment lost 5 bases and the V segment lost 8 bases, leaving 7 bases of the junction unmatched. Looked up from germline, CDR1 is MNHEY and CDR2 is SVGAGI. The CDR3 is 13 amino acids. CDR3 amino acids: CASGGDRAHEQYF. The CDR3 nucleotides are TGTGCCAGCGGGGGGGACAGGGCCCACGAGCAGTACTTC.

The chain links TRBV19 to TRBJ1-1, with TRBD1 matching 8 bases. This CDR3 comprises 14 residues. V lost 5 bases, J lost 5 bases, and 7 bases stayed unmatched. Germline V gene sequence: CDR1 LNHDA, CDR2 SQIVND (reference sequence). The CDR3 DNA reads as TGTGCCAGTAGTGCTCAGGGGGCTCGAACTGAAGCTTTCTTT. Its translation is CASSAQGARTEAFF.

The CDR3 region has the DNA TGTGCCAGCAGCCAAGTTAGGGCTAGCGGAGTTGAGCAGTTCTTC. Amino acids: CASSQVRASGVEQFF. The chain has TRBV14 and TRBJ2-1; 7 bases fit TRBD2. The V gene's germline CDR1 is SGHDN and CDR2 FVKESK. J lost 9 bases, V lost 1 base, and 9 bases had no gene match. This CDR3 has 15 amino acids.

The gene calls are TRBV7-9 and TRBJ2-7; 8 bases fit TRBD2. The germline V gene has CDR1 SEHNR and CDR2 FQNEAQ (reference sequence). The CDR3 length is 16 residues. V trimming: 2 bases; J trimming: 2 bases; junction bases outside the gene matches: 8. CDR3 sequence: CASSLKPQAGAYEQYF. In DNA form, the CDR3 reads TGTGCCAGCAGCTTAAAACCCCAAGCGGGAGCCTACGAGCAGTACTTC.

The CDR3 protein is CASSEAGGGRTHEQFF. The CDR3 DNA reads as TGTGCCAGCAGTGAAGCTGGGGGCGGGAGGACCCATGAGCAGTTCTTC. J is TRBJ2-1 and V is TRBV2, with 8 bases identical to TRBD2. Unmatched junction bases numbered 9, after V lost 0 bases and J lost 8 bases. Germline values: CDR1 SNHLY, CDR2 FYNNEI. The CDR3 runs 16 residues. The full variable domain, rest sourced from reference TRBV2 and TRBJ2-1, is EPEVTQTPSHQVTQMGQEVILRCVPISNHLYFYWYRQILGQKVEFLVSFYNNEISEKSEIFDDQFSVERPDGSNFTLKIRSTKLEDSAMYFCASSEAGGGRTHEQFFGPGTRLTVL.

This clone has more than one count but fewer than ten. The CDR3 reads CATRTEANEKLFF. The CDR3 DNA is TGTGCCACCCGGACAGAGGCCAATGAAAAACTGTTTTTT. This rearrangement joins TRBV19 to TRBJ1-4; a weak D match, TRBD1 (6 bases). The CDR3 contains 13 residues. The germline V gene encodes CDR1 LNHDA and CDR2 SQIVND (reference sequence). The V end was cut by 10 bases, the J end by 5 bases, with 14 bases between.

The V call is TRBV18, the J call TRBJ1-1, with D possibly TRBD1 on 5 matching bases. There are 13 residues in the CDR3. The germline gives CDR1 KGHSH, CDR2 LQKENI. Trimming left V 6 bases short and J 3 bases short, with 11 bases between. The CDR3 reads CASSGDYYTEAFF. The CDR3 DNA sequence: TGTGCCAGCTCGGGGGACTACTACACTGAAGCTTTCTTT.

The rearrangement uses TRBV11-2 and TRBJ1-2, with 7 bases identical to TRBD1. The CDR3 length is 15 residues. Trimming removed 1 base from V and 4 bases from J; junction bases left unmatched: 6. The germline CDR1 and CDR2 sequences are SGHAT and FQNNGV. The CDR3 spells CASSLGDRALYGYTF. Here the CDR3 DNA reads TGTGCCAGCAGCTTAGGCGACAGGGCCCTCTATGGCTACACCTTC.

This rearrangement joins TRBV11-2 to TRBJ2-3; the match to TRBD1 covers 11 bases. Germline values: CDR1 SGHAT, CDR2 FQNNGV. The CDR3 contains 15 residues. Germline trimming cut 7 bases from V and 4 bases from J; bases unmatched to any gene: 7. CDR3 DNA: TGTGCCAGCACCAGGACAGGGGGCCCCGCAGATACGCAGTATTTT. This gives the protein CASTRTGGPADTQYF. Together with reference TRBV11-2 and TRBJ2-3, the CDR3 gives the full variable domain: EAGVAQSPRYKIIEKRQSVAFWCNPISGHATLYWYQQILGQGPKLLIQFQNNGVVDDSQLPKDRFSAERLKGVDSTLKIQPAKLEDSAVYLCASTRTGGPADTQYFGPGTRLTVL.

The chain uses TRBV10-1 and TRBJ2-1; tentatively, D is TRBD2 (6 bases). Trimming took off 0 bases at V and 1 base at J, with 7 bases between the two ends. The germline V gene has CDR1 WNHNN and CDR2 SYGVQD (reference sequence). The CDR3 covers 15 residues. The CDR3 DNA follows: TGCGCCAGCAGTGAGTCCGCGGGATCCTACAATGAGCAGTTCTTC. It is translated as CASSESAGSYNEQFF.

The gene calls are TRBV20-1 and TRBJ2-1, with D perhaps given as TRBD1 or TRBD2 (6 bases each). There are 13 residues in the CDR3. The V gene's germline CDR1 is DFQATT and CDR2 SNEGSKA (reference sequence). Trimming cost V 3 bases and J 9 bases, with 15 bases left between them. CDR3 region: CSASGGQVGEQFF. In nucleotides, the CDR3 is TGCAGTGCTAGTGGGGGGCAGGTAGGTGAGCAGTTCTTC.

The chain uses TRBV6-1 and TRBJ2-3, with 11 bases matching TRBD1. V was pared by 4 bases and J by 0 bases, with 6 bases of the junction left unmatched. The CDR3 is 17 amino acids. Looked up from germline, CDR1 is MNHNS and CDR2 is SASEGT. The CDR3 is CASSGGGQGASTDTQYF. The CDR3, as DNA: TGTGCCAGCAGTGGGGGCGGACAGGGGGCGAGCACAGATACGCAGTATTTT.

The rearrangement uses TRBV10-3 and TRBJ1-4; D is unclear. The CDR3 length is 14 residues. V was trimmed by 10 bases and J by 4 bases, leaving 16 bases between them. The V gene's germline CDR1 is ENHRY and CDR2 SYGVKD. The CDR3 loop is CATSGAADNEKLFF. CDR3 coding DNA: TGTGCCACCTCGGGAGCCGCGGATAATGAAAAACTGTTTTTT.

This clone was seen just once. DNA of the CDR3: TGTGCCAGCAGCTTTTCGAGGGAGACTGAAGCTTTCTTT. Its translation is CASSFSRETEAFF. V usage is TRBV7-2 and J usage is TRBJ1-1; D uncertain. V was clipped by 3 bases and J by 5 bases, with 10 bases between them. The CDR3 extends over 13 amino acids. Germline assignment: CDR1 SGHTA and CDR2 FQGNSA. Together with reference TRBV7-2 and TRBJ1-1, the CDR3 gives the full variable domain: GAGVSQSPSNKVTEKGKDVELRCDPISGHTALYWYRQSLGQGLEFLIYFQGNSAPDKSGLPSDRFSAERTGGSVSTLTIQRTQQEDSAVYLCASSFSRETEAFFGQGTRLTVV.

This sequence joins TRBV28 and TRBJ1-1; TRBD1 aligns across 9 bases. From germline, CDR1 is MDHEN and CDR2 SYDVKM. There are 15 residues in the CDR3. V lost 6 bases to trimming and J lost 4 bases; unmatched junction nucleotides: 9. The CDR3: CASRKTGQGITEAFF. CDR3 nucleotide sequence: TGTGCCAGCAGAAAGACGGGACAGGGCATCACTGAAGCTTTCTTT.